This T cell receptor (beta chain) was recorded in a study of OX40 agonist ivuxolimab in advanced cancers. About the study: Head and neck, renal cell, melanoma or hepatocellular carcinoma were the cancers that dose-escalation patients had.

This clone was seen only once. Its target is not known. The CDR3 sequence is 13 residues long. Trimming stripped 6 bases from V and 3 bases from J, with 11 bases between. CDR1 and CDR2 (germline): MDHEN, SYDVKM. The assay was immunoSEQ multiplex PCR, and TCRdb's table has in-frame clones only and misses some. The sample yields about 79,000 clones, 75% to 95% seen once. Study observations and caveats: CD8+ T cells showed, on average, more clonal expansion than CD4+ cells. Among some nonresponders, normalized T-cell clonal expansion was also low.

The TCR sequence derives from an adult with an advanced solid tumor such as melanoma, head and neck, liver or kidney cancer. The source was CD4+ or CD8+ T cells sorted from blood, collected in a trial of the OX40 agonist ivuxolimab. The chain carries TRBV28 and TRBJ1-2; D gene unclear. CDR3 loop: CASSPAGDYGYTF. The CDR3 region has the DNA TGTGCCAGCAGCCCGGCCGGGGACTATGGCTACACCTTC.